The 14 T cell receptor beta chains in this list originate from one sample, sequenced in a study of blood T cell repertoires in COVID-19. The table came from immunoSEQ multiplex PCR; TCRdb's copy has only in-frame clones and leaves some out. The data show under 200,000 clones, with 83% seen just once and about 4% held by the top ten. Sequencing was carried out using PBMCs or T cells enriched from blood (not recorded which). All receptors come from a woman between 50 and 59 years old in a cohort exposed to, infected with or recovered from COVID-19 (not recorded which).

The chain recombines TRBV10-1 with TRBJ2-3; possibly TRBD2 for D (6 bases). CDR1 WNHNN and CDR2 SYGVQD come from the germline V gene (reference sequence). V lost 0 bases and J lost 1, with 11 bases in between. This CDR3 is 16 amino acids long. The CDR3 DNA sequence: TGCGCCAGCAGTGAGTCTGGGGGGTACGGCACAGATACGCAGTATTTT. It encodes CASSESGGYGTDTQYF.

CDR3 in amino acids: CASSPPPRAGNTIYF. Here the CDR3 DNA reads TGTGCCAGCTCACCACCACCCAGGGCTGGAAACACCATATATTTT. This chain joins TRBV18 and TRBJ1-3, with a tentative D call TRBD1 (5 bases). The CDR3 runs 15 residues. The germline V gene has CDR1 KGHSH and CDR2 LQKENI. V dropped 0 bases and J dropped 2 bases, with 8 bases sitting between them.

The chain couples TRBV5-1 to TRBJ2-1; 7 nucleotides agree with TRBD1. This CDR3 spans 16 amino acids. Germline V lookup: CDR1 SGHRS, CDR2 YFSETQ. Unmatched junction bases numbered 10, after V lost 4 bases and J lost 3 bases. CDR3 amino acids: CASSQPGQALYNEQFF. Here the CDR3 DNA reads TGCGCCAGCAGCCAACCCGGACAGGCGCTCTACAATGAGCAGTTCTTC.

The chain uses TRBV3-1 (or the pseudogene TRBV3-2) and TRBJ2-3, with 14 bases lining up with TRBD2. The germline gives CDR1 LGHDT, CDR2 YNNKEL (reference sequence). This CDR3 contains 17 residues. Trimming cost V 2 bases and J 9 bases; bases outside gene matches: 10. Here the CDR3 reads CASSQPGLAGVEGTQYF. CDR3 in DNA: TGTGCCAGCAGCCAACCGGGACTAGCGGGGGTTGAGGGGACGCAGTATTTT.

The rearrangement links TRBV27 to TRBJ2-2; D is perhaps TRBD2 (5 bases). The V and J ends lost 7 bases and 8 bases respectively, with 17 bases between them. Germline assignment: CDR1 MNHEY and CDR2 SMNVEV (reference sequence). The CDR3 is 14 residues long. The CDR3 DNA follows: TGTGCCAGCACTCCGAGGGCCTCCCGGGGGGAGCTGTTTTTT. Translation: CASTPRASRGELFF.

The genes are TRBV5-4 and TRBJ2-7; possibly TRBD1 for D (6 bases). CDR3 length: 15 amino acids. In germline, CDR1 is SGHNT, CDR2 YYREEE (reference sequence). V lost 4 bases to trimming and J lost 2 bases, with 16 bases between them. The CDR3 sequence is CASSGMDSPAYEQYF. The CDR3 coding sequence is TGTGCCAGCAGCGGCATGGACAGCCCTGCCTACGAGCAGTACTTC.

This clone was seen only a few times. The chain uses TRBV11-2 and TRBJ1-2; D unclear. This CDR3 has 15 amino acids. CDR1 and CDR2 (germline): SGHAT, FQNNGV. The V end lost 0 bases, the J end lost 8 bases, and 16 bases lay between the germline ends. The CDR3 reads CASSLDVTAAEGYTF. CDR3 bases: TGTGCCAGCAGCTTAGATGTCACTGCCGCTGAGGGCTACACCTTC.

The gene calls are TRBV28 and TRBJ2-5; TRBD2 matches at 9 bases. Trimming at V came to 4 bases and at J to 2 bases, leaving 2 bases not matched to a gene. The CDR3 totals 14 residues. Germline values: CDR1 MDHEN, CDR2 SYDVKM. The CDR3 loop is CASSSLAGQETQYF. CDR3 nucleotide sequence: TGTGCCAGCAGTTCTCTAGCGGGACAAGAGACCCAGTACTTC.

The chain links TRBV5-6 to TRBJ2-3; D gene ambiguous. The CDR3 is 14 amino acids. Germline V gene lookup returns CDR1 SGHDT and CDR2 YYEEEE. The V and J ends lost 2 bases and 1 base respectively, with 8 bases between them. The CDR3 DNA sequence: TGTGCCAGCAGCTTATCTTCCCGCACAGATACGCAGTATTTT. This gives the protein CASSLSSRTDTQYF.

The rearrangement joins TRBV7-2 to TRBJ1-2; 9 bases are a match to TRBD1. Trimming cost V 1 base and J 8 bases; bases outside gene matches: 5. The CDR3 runs to 14 residues. Germline CDR1 is SGHTA and CDR2 is FQGNSA. The DNA of the CDR3 is TGTGCCAGCAGCTTAGACAGGGGGCCTTGGGGCTACACCTTC. Translation: CASSLDRGPWGYTF.

The rearrangement links TRBV19 to TRBJ2-7; perhaps TRBD1 as D (6 bases). The CDR3 totals 15 residues. V was clipped by 5 bases and J by 3 bases, with 17 bases between them. The V gene's germline CDR1 is LNHDA and CDR2 SQIVND (reference sequence). CDR3 protein: CASSSPRGPYYEQYF. CDR3 coding DNA: TGTGCCAGTAGTTCCCCCAGGGGCCCATACTACGAGCAGTACTTC.

This rearrangement joins TRBV5-5 to TRBJ1-3, with 7 bases that match TRBD1. There are 13 residues in the CDR3. The V and J ends lost 3 bases and 8 bases, in that order; junction bases with no gene match: 5. Germline CDR1 SGHKS, CDR2 YYEKEE (reference sequence). In DNA, the CDR3 is TGTGCCAGCAGCTACCGACAGGGCGACACCATATATTTT. This gives the protein CASSYRQGDTIYF.

This CDR3 is CASSLDSSYNEQFF. The DNA for the CDR3 is TGTGCCAGCAGCCTGGACAGTTCCTACAATGAGCAGTTCTTC. The chain combines TRBV3-1 (or the pseudogene TRBV3-2) with TRBJ2-1; the D gene is possibly TRBD1 (6 bases). This CDR3 has 14 residues. V lost 4 bases and J 1 base, leaving 8 bases between the germline ends. Per germline, CDR1 LGHDT and CDR2 YNNKEL (reference sequence).

The chain employs TRBV28 and TRBJ1-3; possibly TRBD1 for D (6 bases). Germline CDR1 is MDHEN and CDR2 is SYDVKM. The CDR3 loop spans 15 amino acids. V was clipped by 5 bases and J by 4 bases, with 15 bases between them. The CDR3 coding sequence is TGTGCCAGCAGTCTTCCAGGGGCAGGAGGAAACACCATATATTTT. Residues: CASSLPGAGGNTIYF.